Listed below are T cell receptor beta chains from one sample, sequenced in a study of blood T cell repertoires in COVID-19. Clones were read by immunoSEQ multiplex PCR, and TCRdb kept only the in-frame ones, dropping some. The sample shows about 300,000 clones, around 87% of them seen only once. The material sequenced was peripheral blood. These receptors all stem from a man aged 70 or older with acute or convalescent COVID-19. The CDR3 runs from the conserved cysteine through the conserved F or W. A D gene is named only where the DNA matches it firmly.

cdr3_aa: CATSRDQTGEWAFF; d_call: TRBD1; j_call: TRBJ1-1; v_call: TRBV15
cdr3_aa: CAWSAWGHDMNTEAFF; d_call: NA; j_call: TRBJ1-1; v_call: TRBV30
cdr3_aa: CASSIVSGTGRYEQYF; d_call: TRBD1; j_call: TRBJ2-7; v_call: TRBV19
cdr3_aa: CASSRTGGPNEKLFF; d_call: TRBD1; j_call: TRBJ1-4; v_call: TRBV7-9
cdr3_aa: CASSLDPSGGEQYF; d_call: TRBD2; j_call: TRBJ2-7; v_call: TRBV5-1
cdr3_aa: CASSKGGATGGGSNTEAFF; d_call: NA; j_call: TRBJ1-1; v_call: TRBV21-1
cdr3_aa: CASSSPGALSYGYTF; d_call: NA; j_call: TRBJ1-2; v_call: TRBV5-4
cdr3_aa: CASSPGQSVYEQYF; d_call: TRBD1; j_call: TRBJ2-7; v_call: TRBV19
cdr3_aa: CASSLGSNEKLFF; d_call: NA; j_call: TRBJ1-4; v_call: TRBV5-1
cdr3_aa: CAWSEIADTDTQYF; d_call: NA; j_call: TRBJ2-3; v_call: TRBV30
cdr3_aa: CASTETGGPITDTQYF; d_call: NA; j_call: TRBJ2-3; v_call: TRBV5-1
cdr3_aa: CASSFESARRDTQYF; d_call: NA; j_call: TRBJ2-3; v_call: TRBV11-2
cdr3_aa: CASSFVRARYQPQHF; d_call: NA; j_call: TRBJ1-5; v_call: TRBV28
cdr3_aa: CASSPAGGTGELFF; d_call: TRBD2; j_call: TRBJ2-2; v_call: TRBV27
cdr3_aa: CASSPRTGPSYGYTF; d_call: TRBD1; j_call: TRBJ1-2; v_call: TRBV7-2
cdr3_aa: CASSYRGDTQYF; d_call: NA; j_call: TRBJ2-3; v_call: TRBV28
cdr3_aa: CSVESGRSSGNTIYF; d_call: NA; j_call: TRBJ1-3; v_call: TRBV29-1
cdr3_aa: CASSRAGLAGSYEQYF; d_call: TRBD2; j_call: TRBJ2-7; v_call: TRBV3-1/TRBV3-2
cdr3_aa: CASSLGGAGGYYGYTF; d_call: TRBD1; j_call: TRBJ1-2; v_call: TRBV28
cdr3_aa: CASGGQPQHF; d_call: NA; j_call: TRBJ1-5; v_call: TRBV19
cdr3_aa: CATSDRDKGVGELFF; d_call: NA; j_call: TRBJ2-2; v_call: TRBV24-1
cdr3_aa: CASSVGGAARGYGYTF; d_call: NA; j_call: TRBJ1-2; v_call: TRBV9
cdr3_aa: CASSTRREGSDTQYF; d_call: TRBD2; j_call: TRBJ2-3; v_call: TRBV9
cdr3_aa: CASSQLLGDGAKNIQYF; d_call: NA; j_call: TRBJ2-4; v_call: TRBV14
cdr3_aa: CASSPTGGPYNEQFF; d_call: TRBD1; j_call: TRBJ2-1; v_call: TRBV3-1/TRBV3-2
cdr3_aa: CASSESPFDEQFF; d_call: NA; j_call: TRBJ2-1; v_call: TRBV10-2
cdr3_aa: CSVTGSNYEQYF; d_call: NA; j_call: TRBJ2-7; v_call: TRBV29-1
cdr3_aa: CATSREGSRTPGELFF; d_call: NA; j_call: TRBJ2-2; v_call: TRBV15
cdr3_aa: CASSLGLQETQYF; d_call: NA; j_call: TRBJ2-5; v_call: TRBV11-3
cdr3_aa: CASSYSRNTEAFF; d_call: NA; j_call: TRBJ1-1; v_call: TRBV6-2/TRBV6-3
cdr3_aa: CATSEPGTGGAGETQYF; d_call: TRBD1; j_call: TRBJ2-5; v_call: TRBV24-1
cdr3_aa: CSASGSSGSVQETQYF; d_call: TRBD2; j_call: TRBJ2-5; v_call: TRBV20-1
cdr3_aa: CASSPTPGLAGGIVAKNIQYF; d_call: TRBD2; j_call: TRBJ2-4; v_call: TRBV27
cdr3_aa: CAWSGTSGETQYF; d_call: TRBD2; j_call: TRBJ2-5; v_call: TRBV30
cdr3_aa: CASSSPAGGPVDEQFF; d_call: TRBD2; j_call: TRBJ2-1; v_call: TRBV28
cdr3_aa: CASGQGGNQPQHF; d_call: TRBD1; j_call: TRBJ1-5; v_call: TRBV19
cdr3_aa: CASSDTGANLYEQYF; d_call: TRBD1; j_call: TRBJ2-7; v_call: TRBV2
cdr3_aa: CASTGLAGGLDTQYF; d_call: TRBD2; j_call: TRBJ2-3; v_call: TRBV6-5
cdr3_aa: CASSQDMNIGNTIYF; d_call: NA; j_call: TRBJ1-3; v_call: TRBV3-1/TRBV3-2
cdr3_aa: CASTLIPGTGWLSDEKLFF; d_call: TRBD1; j_call: TRBJ1-4; v_call: TRBV3-1/TRBV3-2
cdr3_aa: CASSGNKDTQYF; d_call: NA; j_call: TRBJ2-3; v_call: TRBV9
cdr3_aa: CASSLRTGGLNTEAFF; d_call: NA; j_call: TRBJ1-1; v_call: TRBV7-2
cdr3_aa: CASSLGLWGRAGNTIYF; d_call: NA; j_call: TRBJ1-3; v_call: TRBV28
cdr3_aa: CASGTGTGYEKLFF; d_call: TRBD1; j_call: TRBJ1-4; v_call: TRBV14
cdr3_aa: CAWGQGYSGNTIYF; d_call: TRBD1; j_call: TRBJ1-3; v_call: TRBV30
cdr3_aa: CASSTEGGVRETQYF; d_call: NA; j_call: TRBJ2-5; v_call: TRBV19
cdr3_aa: CASSPAGSGLIEETQYF; d_call: NA; j_call: TRBJ2-5; v_call: TRBV7-9
cdr3_aa: CASSGLAGGRETQYF; d_call: TRBD2; j_call: TRBJ2-5; v_call: TRBV28